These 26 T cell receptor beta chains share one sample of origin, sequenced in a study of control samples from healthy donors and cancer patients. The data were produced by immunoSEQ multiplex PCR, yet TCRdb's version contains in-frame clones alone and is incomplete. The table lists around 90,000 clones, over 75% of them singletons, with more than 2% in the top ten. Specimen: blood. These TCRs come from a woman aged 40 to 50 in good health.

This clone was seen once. CDR3 coding DNA: TGTGCCACCAGTGACAAACCGGGACAGGGGGCCTCGAGCTCCTACAATGAGCAGTTCTTC. As protein: CATSDKPGQGASSSYNEQFF. The chain employs TRBV24-1 and TRBJ2-1; TRBD1 aligns across 12 bases. Germline values: CDR1 KGHDR, CDR2 SFDVKD. There are 20 residues in the CDR3. V shed 4 bases and J 0 bases; nucleotides not matched to a gene: 12.

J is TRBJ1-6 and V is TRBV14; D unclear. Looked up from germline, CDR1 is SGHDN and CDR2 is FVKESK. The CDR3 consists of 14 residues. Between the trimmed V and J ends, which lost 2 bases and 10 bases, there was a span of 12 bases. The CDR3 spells CASSQMEVKSPLHF. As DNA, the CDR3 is TGTGCCAGCAGCCAAATGGAGGTAAAATCACCCCTCCACTTT.

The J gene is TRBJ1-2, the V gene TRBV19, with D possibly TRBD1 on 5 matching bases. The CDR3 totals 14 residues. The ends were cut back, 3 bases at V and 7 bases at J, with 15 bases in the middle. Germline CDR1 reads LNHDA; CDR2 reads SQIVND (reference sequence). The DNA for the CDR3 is TGTGCCAGTAGTATCAGCCGGGACGGGGGTGGCTACACCTTC. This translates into CASSISRDGGGYTF.

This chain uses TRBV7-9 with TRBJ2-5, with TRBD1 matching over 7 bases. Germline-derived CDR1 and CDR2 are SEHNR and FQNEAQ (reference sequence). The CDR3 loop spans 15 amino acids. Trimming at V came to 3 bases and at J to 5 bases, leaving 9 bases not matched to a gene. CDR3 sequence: CASSFGTEKRETQYF. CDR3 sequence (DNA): TGTGCCAGCAGCTTCGGGACAGAGAAGCGGGAGACCCAGTACTTC.

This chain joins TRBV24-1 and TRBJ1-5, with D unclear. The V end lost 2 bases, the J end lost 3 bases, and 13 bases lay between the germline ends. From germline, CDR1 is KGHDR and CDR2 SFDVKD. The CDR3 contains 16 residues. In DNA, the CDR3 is TGTGCCACCAGTGATTCCTCGGCGGTAAACAATCAGCCCCAGCATTTT. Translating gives CATSDSSAVNNQPQHF.

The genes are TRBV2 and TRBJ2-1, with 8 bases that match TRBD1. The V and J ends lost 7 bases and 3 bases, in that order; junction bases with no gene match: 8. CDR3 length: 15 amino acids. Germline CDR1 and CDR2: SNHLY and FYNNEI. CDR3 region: CASTEGDRYYNEQFF. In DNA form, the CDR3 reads TGTGCCAGCACCGAAGGGGACAGGTACTACAATGAGCAGTTCTTC.

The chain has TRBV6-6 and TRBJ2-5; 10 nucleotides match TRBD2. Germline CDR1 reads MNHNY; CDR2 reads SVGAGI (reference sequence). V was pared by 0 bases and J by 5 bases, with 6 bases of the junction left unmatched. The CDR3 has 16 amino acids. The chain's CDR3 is CASSYSGAGGQETQYF. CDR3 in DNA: TGTGCCAGCAGTTACTCTGGAGCGGGGGGGCAGGAGACCCAGTACTTC.

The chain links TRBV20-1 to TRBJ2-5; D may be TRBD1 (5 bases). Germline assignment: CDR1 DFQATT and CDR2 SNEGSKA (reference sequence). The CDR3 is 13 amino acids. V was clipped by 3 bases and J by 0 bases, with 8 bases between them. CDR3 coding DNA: TGCAGTGCTAGTTCGACAGACCAAGAGACCCAGTACTTC. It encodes CSASSTDQETQYF.

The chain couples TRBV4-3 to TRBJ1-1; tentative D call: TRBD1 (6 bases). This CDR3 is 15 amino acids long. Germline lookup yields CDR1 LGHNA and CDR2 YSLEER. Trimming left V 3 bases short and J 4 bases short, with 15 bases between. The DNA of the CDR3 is TGCGCCAGCAGCCACCAGGGGTTTAGGGGCACTGAAGCTTTCTTT. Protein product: CASSHQGFRGTEAFF.

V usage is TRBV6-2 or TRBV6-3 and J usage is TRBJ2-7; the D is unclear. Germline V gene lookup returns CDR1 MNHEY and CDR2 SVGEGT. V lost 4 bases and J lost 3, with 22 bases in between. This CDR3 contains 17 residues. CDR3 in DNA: TGTGCCAGCAGTTCCTCTAGACACCGTCTTGACCACTACGAGCAGTACTTC. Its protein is CASSSSRHRLDHYEQYF.

The CDR3: CASSLGLAGQETQYF. Here the CDR3 DNA reads TGCGCCAGCAGCTTAGGGCTAGCGGGCCAAGAGACCCAGTACTTC. The chain links TRBV5-1 to TRBJ2-5, with 8 bases fitting TRBD2. After removal of 2 bases from V and 1 base from J, the junction contained 4 bases not matched to a gene. The CDR3 has 15 amino acids. Germline V gene sequence: CDR1 SGHRS, CDR2 YFSETQ.

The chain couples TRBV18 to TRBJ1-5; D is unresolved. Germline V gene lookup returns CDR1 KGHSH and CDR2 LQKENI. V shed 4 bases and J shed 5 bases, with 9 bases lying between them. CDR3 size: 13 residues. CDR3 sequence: CASSQSPDQPQHF. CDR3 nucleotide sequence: TGTGCCAGCTCACAATCCCCCGATCAGCCCCAGCATTTT.

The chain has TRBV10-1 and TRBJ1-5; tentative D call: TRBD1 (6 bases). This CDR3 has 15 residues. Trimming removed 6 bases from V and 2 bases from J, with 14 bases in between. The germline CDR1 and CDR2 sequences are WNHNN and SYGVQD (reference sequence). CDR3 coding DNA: TGCGCCAGCAGCGAAACAGGGTTGCGCAATCAGCCCCAGCATTTT. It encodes CASSETGLRNQPQHF.

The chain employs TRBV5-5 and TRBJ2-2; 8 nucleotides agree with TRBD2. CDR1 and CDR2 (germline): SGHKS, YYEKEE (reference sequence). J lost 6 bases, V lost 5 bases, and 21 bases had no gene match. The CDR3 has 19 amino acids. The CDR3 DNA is TGTGCCAGCAGTGCTTTACTCGGCTACCAGCGGGGGTTGTCCGGGGAGCTGTTTTTT. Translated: CASSALLGYQRGLSGELFF.

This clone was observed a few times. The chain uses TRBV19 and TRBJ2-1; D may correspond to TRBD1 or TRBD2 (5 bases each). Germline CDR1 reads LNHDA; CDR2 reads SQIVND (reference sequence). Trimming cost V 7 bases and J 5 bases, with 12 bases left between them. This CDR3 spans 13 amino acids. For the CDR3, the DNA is TGTGCCAGTACGGGACGGCTTGACAATGAGCAGTTCTTC. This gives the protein CASTGRLDNEQFF. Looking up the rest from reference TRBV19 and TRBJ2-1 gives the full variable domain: DGGITQSPKYLFRKEGQNVTLSCEQNLNHDAMYWYRQDPGQGLRLIYYSQIVNDFQKGDIAEGYSVSREKKESFPLTVTSAQKNPTAFYLCASTGRLDNEQFFGPGTRLTVL.

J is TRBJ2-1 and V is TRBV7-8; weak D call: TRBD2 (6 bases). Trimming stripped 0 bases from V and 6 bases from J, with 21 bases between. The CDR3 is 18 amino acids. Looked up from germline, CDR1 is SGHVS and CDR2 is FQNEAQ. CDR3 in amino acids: CASSLASGRLVLLNEQFF. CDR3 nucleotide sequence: TGTGCCAGCAGCTTAGCTTCGGGGCGACTAGTGCTACTCAATGAGCAGTTCTTC. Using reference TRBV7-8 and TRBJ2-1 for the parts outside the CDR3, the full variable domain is GAGVSQSPRYKVAKRGQDVALRCDPISGHVSLFWYQQALGQGPEFLTYFQNEAQLDKSGLPSDRFFAERPEGSVSTLKIQRTQQEDSAVYLCASSLASGRLVLLNEQFFGPGTRLTVL.

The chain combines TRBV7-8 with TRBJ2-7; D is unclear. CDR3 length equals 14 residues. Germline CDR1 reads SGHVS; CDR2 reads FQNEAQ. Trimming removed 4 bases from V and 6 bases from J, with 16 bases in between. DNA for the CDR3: TGTGCCAGCAGCTCGTCCTTGCAGGCTCTCGAGCAGTACTTC. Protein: CASSSSLQALEQYF.

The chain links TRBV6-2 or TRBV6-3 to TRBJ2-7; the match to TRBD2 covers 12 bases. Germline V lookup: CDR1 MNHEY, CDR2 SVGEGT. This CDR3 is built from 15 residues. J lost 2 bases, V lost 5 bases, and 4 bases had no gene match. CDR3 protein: CASSLTSGGPYEQYF. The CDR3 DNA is TGTGCCAGCAGTCTTACTAGCGGGGGGCCCTACGAGCAGTACTTC.

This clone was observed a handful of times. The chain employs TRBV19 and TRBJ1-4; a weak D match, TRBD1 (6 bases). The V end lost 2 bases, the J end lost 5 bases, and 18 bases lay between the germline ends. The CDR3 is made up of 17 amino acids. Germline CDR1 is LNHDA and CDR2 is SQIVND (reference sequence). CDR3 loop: CASSIPPGTQINEKLFF. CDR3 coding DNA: TGTGCCAGTAGTATACCCCCCGGGACACAAATCAATGAAAAACTGTTTTTT.

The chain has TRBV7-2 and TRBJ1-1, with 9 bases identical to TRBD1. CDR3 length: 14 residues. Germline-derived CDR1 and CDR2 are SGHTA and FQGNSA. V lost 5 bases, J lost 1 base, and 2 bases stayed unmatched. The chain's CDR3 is CASSRQGGNTEAFF. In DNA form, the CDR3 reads TGTGCCAGCAGCAGACAGGGGGGGAACACTGAAGCTTTCTTT.

The CDR3 DNA reads TGTGCCAGCAGCTTAGTCTGGGACAGCACTAGTTTAGATACGCAGTATTTT. Translation: CASSLVWDSTSLDTQYF. The chain combines TRBV11-3 with TRBJ2-3; the match to TRBD1 covers 7 bases. The CDR3 loop spans 17 amino acids. Germline V lookup: CDR1 SGHNT, CDR2 YENEEA. V gave up 1 base and J gave up 5 bases; unmatched junction bases: 12.

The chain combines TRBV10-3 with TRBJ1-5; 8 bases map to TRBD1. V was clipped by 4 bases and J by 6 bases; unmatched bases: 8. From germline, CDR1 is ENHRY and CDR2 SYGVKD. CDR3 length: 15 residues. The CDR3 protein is CAISGQDRVRQPQHF. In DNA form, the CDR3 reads TGTGCCATCAGTGGCCAGGACAGGGTTCGTCAGCCCCAGCATTTT.

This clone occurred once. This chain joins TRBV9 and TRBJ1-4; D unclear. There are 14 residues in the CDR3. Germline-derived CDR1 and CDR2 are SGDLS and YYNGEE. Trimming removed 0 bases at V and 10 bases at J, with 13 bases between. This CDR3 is CASSVGPRDTKLFF. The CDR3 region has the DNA TGTGCCAGCAGCGTAGGTCCACGCGACACAAAACTGTTTTTT. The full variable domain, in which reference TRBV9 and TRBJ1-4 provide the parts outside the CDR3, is DSGVTQTPKHLITATGQRVTLRCSPRSGDLSVYWYQQSLDQGLQFLIQYYNGEERAKGNILERFSAQQFPDLHSELNLSSLELGDSALYFCASSVGPRDTKLFFGSGTQLSVL.

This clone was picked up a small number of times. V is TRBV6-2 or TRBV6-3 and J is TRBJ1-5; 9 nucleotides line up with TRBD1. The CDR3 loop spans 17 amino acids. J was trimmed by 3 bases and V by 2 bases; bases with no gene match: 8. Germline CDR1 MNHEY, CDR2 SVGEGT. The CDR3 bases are TGTGCCAGCAGTTACCCCGGACAGGGGAGAGTCAATCAGCCCCAGCATTTT. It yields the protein CASSYPGQGRVNQPQHF.

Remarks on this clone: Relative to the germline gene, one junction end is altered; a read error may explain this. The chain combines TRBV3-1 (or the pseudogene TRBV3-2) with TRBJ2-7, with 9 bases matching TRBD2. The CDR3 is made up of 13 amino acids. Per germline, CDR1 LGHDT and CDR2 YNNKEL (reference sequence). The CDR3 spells CASSQDRRGGLDF. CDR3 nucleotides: TGTGCCAGCAGCCAAGATCGGCGGGGGGGCCTGGACTTC.

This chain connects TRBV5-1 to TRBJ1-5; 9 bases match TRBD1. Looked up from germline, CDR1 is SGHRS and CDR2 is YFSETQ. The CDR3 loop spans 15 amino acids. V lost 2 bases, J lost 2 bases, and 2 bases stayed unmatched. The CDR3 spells CASSLTGGGNQPQHF. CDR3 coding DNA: TGCGCCAGCAGCTTAACAGGGGGCGGCAATCAGCCCCAGCATTTT. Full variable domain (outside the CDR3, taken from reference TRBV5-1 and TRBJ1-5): KAGVTQTPRYLIKTRGQQVTLSCSPISGHRSVSWYQQTPGQGLQFLFEYFSETQRNKGNFPGRFSGRQFSNSRSEMNVSTLELGDSALYLCASSLTGGGNQPQHFGDGTRLSIL.